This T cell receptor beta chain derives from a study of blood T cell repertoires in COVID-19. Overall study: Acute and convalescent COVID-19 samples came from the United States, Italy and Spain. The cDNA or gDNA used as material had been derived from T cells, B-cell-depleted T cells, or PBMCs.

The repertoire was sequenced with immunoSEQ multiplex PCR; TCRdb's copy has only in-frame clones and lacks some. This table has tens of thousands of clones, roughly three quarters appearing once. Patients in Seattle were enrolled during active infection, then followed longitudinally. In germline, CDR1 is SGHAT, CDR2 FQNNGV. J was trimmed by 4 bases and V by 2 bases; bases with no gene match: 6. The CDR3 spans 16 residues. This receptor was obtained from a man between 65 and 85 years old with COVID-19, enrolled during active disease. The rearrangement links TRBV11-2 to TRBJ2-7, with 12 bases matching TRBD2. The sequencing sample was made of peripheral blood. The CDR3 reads CASSLLRLAGAYEQYF. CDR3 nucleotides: TGTGCCAGCAGCTTATTGAGACTAGCGGGAGCTTACGAGCAGTACTTC.